This TCR beta chain comes out of a study of Tregs in tolerant kidney transplant recipients. Study results and caveats: Few patients were studied, so findings need validation in larger groups.

Thawed PBMCs were FACS-sorted into unstimulated CD4+CD25+CD127- regulatory T cells, CD4+CD25- non-regulatory cells, CD4 and CD8 cells. The repertoire was sequenced with immunoSEQ multiplex PCR; TCRdb's copy has only in-frame clones and lacks some. Here the sample spans about 64,000 clones, 95% to 98% being singletons. A note on this clone: Its specificity is unknown.

This CDR3 comprises 16 residues. The germline V gene encodes CDR1 KGHSH and CDR2 LQKENI. The V segment lost 6 bases and the J segment 1 base; nucleotides outside the gene matches: 9. The TCR comes from a human donor who received a combined kidney and bone marrow transplant. Sequenced here: Tregs from blood, sampled before the transplant. The chain joins TRBV18 to TRBJ1-5, with TRBD1 matching 7 bases. CDR3 nucleotide sequence: TGTGCCAGCTCCAGAACCGGGACAGAAAGCAATCAGCCCCAGCATTTT. It specifies CASSRTGTESNQPQHF.